This T cell receptor (beta chain) comes out of a study of cytomegalovirus exposure and HLA in healthy donors. Findings and caveats of the study: Donors belonging to an Asian-associated ancestry cluster reportedly showed fewer N-insertions in productive TCRs than the roughly 670-donor mean, according to what a later analysis found. In all likelihood, a cluster of highly shared sequence variants was a sequencing artifact. Later analysis identified over 15,000 TCR beta sequences associated with HLA alleles, using a false discovery rate threshold of 0.05. The HLA-A and HLA-B alleles of most subjects were reportedly predicted accurately from TCR beta sequences.

60 Vbeta and 13 Jbeta primers were used in PCR. Produced via immunoSEQ multiplex PCR; TCRdb's table is partial and in-frame only. Found here are roughly 180,000 clones, about four fifths of them singletons; the top ten hold 1.5%. This CDR3 spans 14 amino acids. Trimming took 1 base from V and 2 from J, leaving 7 bases between them. Germline V gene lookup returns CDR1 LGHNA and CDR2 YSLEER. This clone was detected only a few times. Its matching antigen is unknown. J is TRBJ2-3 and V is TRBV4-3, with no clear D. The receptor's source is a girl between 10 and 17 years old in good health and CMV-seropositive. Sequencing was carried out using PBMCs. The CDR3 reads CASSQGGLTDTQYF. Written as DNA, the CDR3 is TGCGCCAGCAGCCAAGGAGGTCTCACAGATACGCAGTATTTT.